The sequence of this T cell receptor (beta chain) was determined in a study of control samples from healthy donors and cancer patients. Libraries were prepared by immunoSEQ multiplex PCR; TCRdb keeps only in-frame clonotypes and omits some of them. The sample comprises around 140,000 clones, over 85% of which are singletons, and about 7.6% rests with the top ten. In this sample, this clone turned up once. At the DNA level, this CDR3 is encoded by other sequences in the same sample as well. This TCR was recovered from a middle-aged man with head and neck cancer. Specimen: PBMCs.

This CDR3 reads CASSPRPSGSYEQYF. Here the CDR3 DNA reads TGTGCCAGCTCACCGAGGCCTAGTGGGAGCTACGAGCAGTACTTC. V is TRBV18 and J is TRBJ2-7; tentatively, D is TRBD2 (5 bases). The CDR3 has 15 residues. The germline V gene has CDR1 KGHSH and CDR2 LQKENI. The V end was cut by 3 bases, the J end by 3 bases, with 15 bases between.